These 20 T cell receptor beta chains were sequenced from one sample in a study of T-cell reconstitution after alpha-beta-depleted transplantation in children. This sample's TCRbeta library carried unique molecular identifier barcodes. TCRdb re-derived calls from the PCR reads in MiXCR, one entry per CDR3 protein. Of around 190,000 distinct CDR3 sequences in the sample, 5.5% to 7% were seen once. The starting material was PBMCs, obtained before TCRalphabeta/CD19-depleted stem cell transplant. All receptors come from a boy under 10 years old with acute lymphoblastic leukemia, due to receive a stem cell transplant.

V gene TRBV3-1 combines with J gene TRBJ2-2; 13 positions agree with TRBD2. The CDR3 length is 18 residues. Looked up from germline, CDR1 is LGHDT and CDR2 is YNNKEL (reference sequence). The CDR3 DNA sequence: TGTACCTGCTGTTTAACTAGCGGGGGGGTTGTGAACACCGGGGAGCTGTTTTTT. This translates into CTCCLTSGGVVNTGELFF. Complete variable domain (other parts from reference TRBV3-1 and TRBJ2-2): DTAVSQTPKYLVTQMGNDKSIKCEQNLGHDTMYWYKQDSKKFLKIMFSYNNKELIINETVPNRFSPKSPDKAHLNLHINSLELGDSAVYFCTCCLTSGGVVNTGELFFGEGSRLTVL.

This clonotype was observed at least ten times. The CDR3 is CASSPDPGNEKLFF. Written as DNA, the CDR3 is TGTGCCAGCAGCCCTGATCCGGGTAATGAAAAACTGTTTTTT. V usage is TRBV9 and J usage is TRBJ1-4; D call uncertain. Germline CDR1 and CDR2: SGDLS and YYNGEE. V shed 4 bases and J shed 4 bases, with 11 bases lying between them. The CDR3 loop spans 14 amino acids.

This clonotype has a count of ten or more. The CDR3 sequence is CSATRTSGKTYEQYF. The DNA for the CDR3 is TGCAGTGCTACCCGGACTAGCGGGAAGACCTACGAGCAGTACTTC. The chain has TRBV20-1 and TRBJ2-7; TRBD2 aligns across 12 bases. V lost 4 bases and J lost 2; bases outside the gene matches: 6. The germline CDR1 and CDR2 sequences are DFQATT and SNEGSKA (reference sequence). The CDR3 contains 15 residues.

In this sample, this clonotype turned up many times. This sequence joins TRBV12-3 or TRBV12-4 and TRBJ1-1, with D possibly TRBD1 on 6 matching bases. The V end lost 2 bases, the J end lost 3 bases, and 25 bases lay between the germline ends. This CDR3 spans 19 amino acids. The CDR3 region is CASSLIQVTGWGVDTEAFF. The DNA of the CDR3 is TGTGCCAGCAGTTTAATTCAGGTGACAGGTTGGGGGGTAGACACTGAAGCTTTCTTT.

This clonotype was counted at least ten times. The rearrangement links TRBV29-1 to TRBJ1-1; no reliable D call. Trimming took off 4 bases at V and 5 bases at J, with 8 bases between the two ends. Germline V CDR1 and CDR2: SQVTM, ANQGSEA. This CDR3 contains 11 residues. The CDR3 here is CSVGVGTEAFF. The CDR3 bases are TGCAGCGTTGGCGTGGGTACTGAAGCTTTCTTT.

The table lists this clonotype with a few counts. This chain links TRBV7-2 with TRBJ2-1, with D unresolved. The CDR3 runs to 13 residues. Germline CDR1 reads SGHTA; CDR2 reads FQGNSA. The V end lost 1 base, the J end lost 6 bases, and 7 bases lay between the germline ends. This CDR3 reads CASSLGGFNEQFF. The CDR3 DNA follows: TGTGCCAGCAGCTTAGGTGGTTTCAATGAGCAGTTCTTC.

This clonotype was seen a handful of times. The V gene is TRBV28, the J gene TRBJ2-5; D is uncertain. CDR1 MDHEN and CDR2 SYDVKM come from the germline V gene. Trimming removed 7 bases at V and 0 bases at J, with 9 bases between. The CDR3 is made up of 13 amino acids. The CDR3 loop reads CASTSNNQETQYF. As DNA, the CDR3 is TGTGCCAGCACCTCGAACAACCAAGAGACCCAGTACTTC. The variable domain in full, completed from reference TRBV28 and TRBJ2-5, reads DVKVTQSSRYLVKRTGEKVFLECVQDMDHENMFWYRQDPGLGLRLIYFSYDVKMKEKGDIPEGYSVSREKKERFSLILESASTNQTSMYLCASTSNNQETQYFGPGTRLLVL.

This clonotype was recorded at least ten times. V gene TRBV7-2 combines with J gene TRBJ2-7; 10 bases line up with TRBD1. The V gene's germline CDR1 is SGHTA and CDR2 FQGNSA. The length of the CDR3 is 14 residues. The V and J ends lost 4 bases and 7 bases, in that order; junction bases with no gene match: 7. The CDR3 DNA is TGTGCCAGCAGCTCATGGGGGACAGGGGATGAGCAGTACTTC. Translating gives CASSSWGTGDEQYF.

This clonotype was picked up many times. This rearrangement joins TRBV10-3 to TRBJ2-7; 8 bases are a match to TRBD2. The CDR3 sequence is 11 residues long. V shed 8 bases, J shed 3 bases, and the junction held 0 bases outside the gene matches. CDR1 is ENHRY and CDR2 is SYGVKD in the germline V gene. In nucleotides, the CDR3 is TGTGCCATCGGGACTAGCTACGAGCAGTACTTC. It codes for CAIGTSYEQYF.

This clonotype was recorded many times. The chain couples TRBV12-3 or TRBV12-4 to TRBJ1-6, with a possible D match to TRBD1 (6 bases). The CDR3 extends over 14 amino acids. Trimming stripped 1 base from V and 7 bases from J, with 8 bases between. CDR3 region: CASSLGQANSPLHF. DNA for the CDR3: TGTGCCAGCAGTTTAGGACAGGCCAATTCACCCCTCCACTTT.

The chain couples TRBV28 to TRBJ2-7, with 7 bases fitting TRBD2. The CDR3 contains 15 residues. V was clipped by 2 bases and J by 0 bases; unmatched bases: 4. Germline assignment: CDR1 MDHEN and CDR2 SYDVKM. The CDR3 nucleotides read TGTGCCAGCAGTTTACAGCGGGAAAACTCCTACGAGCAGTACTTC. Translating gives CASSLQRENSYEQYF.

This chain joins TRBV7-9 and TRBJ2-7, with a possible D match to TRBD1 (6 bases). This CDR3 has 15 amino acids. The germline V and J ends were trimmed by 7 bases and 3 bases, with 19 bases remaining between them. The germline gives CDR1 SEHNR, CDR2 FQNEAQ (reference sequence). The CDR3 nucleotides are TGTGCCAGCATCTCACCCCCAGGCAGGGGCTACGAGCAGTACTTC. Translation: CASISPPGRGYEQYF.

This clonotype has a count of ten or more. V and J are TRBV29-1 and TRBJ2-7, with 8 nucleotides matching TRBD2. CDR1 SQVTM and CDR2 ANQGSEA come from the germline V gene. This CDR3 contains 13 residues. J lost 2 bases, V lost 6 bases, and 6 bases had no gene match. The CDR3 protein is CSVKRLATYEQYF. CDR3 sequence (DNA): TGCAGCGTGAAAAGACTAGCGACCTACGAGCAGTACTTC.

Many counts were recorded for this clonotype. The rearrangement uses TRBV11-2 and TRBJ2-3, with D possibly being TRBD2 (5 bases). V was shortened by 5 bases and J by 2 bases, with 14 bases between the two germline ends. Per the germline V gene, CDR1 is SGHAT and CDR2 is FQNNGV. The CDR3 runs 15 residues. This CDR3 is CASSEDGKYTDTQYF. The CDR3, as DNA: TGTGCCAGCAGCGAGGACGGGAAATACACAGATACGCAGTATTTT.

At least ten counts were recorded for this clonotype. V is TRBV2 and J is TRBJ2-3, with 9 bases fitting TRBD1. Germline CDR1 and CDR2: SNHLY and FYNNEI. There are 14 residues in the CDR3. Trimming at V came to 5 bases and at J to 4 bases, leaving 4 bases not matched to a gene. CDR3 sequence (DNA): TGTGCCAGCAGTCCTAGGACAGGGGCAGATACGCAGTATTTT. Amino acid sequence: CASSPRTGADTQYF.

This clonotype has more than one count but fewer than ten. The J gene is TRBJ2-7, the V gene TRBV27; the D gene could be TRBD1 or TRBD2 (5 bases each). V was shortened by 0 bases and J by 0 bases, with 9 bases between the two germline ends. CDR1 and CDR2 from the germline V gene are MNHEY and SMNVEV (reference sequence). The CDR3 has 15 amino acids. CDR3 bases: TGTGCCAGCAGTTTATCTTTTGGGGGCTCCTACGAGCAGTACTTC. This encodes CASSLSFGGSYEQYF.

This clonotype was picked up many times. This chain uses TRBV5-1 with TRBJ1-6; D unresolved. CDR3 length: 13 residues. Per the germline V gene, CDR1 is SGHRS and CDR2 is YFSETQ. V dropped 0 bases and J dropped 12 bases, with 10 bases sitting between them. In DNA, the CDR3 is TGCGCCAGCAGCTTGGCGGCCTGGGGACCCCTCCACTTT. It is translated as CASSLAAWGPLHF. The full variable domain, completed using reference TRBV5-1 and TRBJ1-6, is KAGVTQTPRYLIKTRGQQVTLSCSPISGHRSVSWYQQTPGQGLQFLFEYFSETQRNKGNFPGRFSGRQFSNSRSEMNVSTLELGDSALYLCASSLAAWGPLHFGNGTRLTVT.

This clonotype was detected a few times. As DNA, the CDR3 is TGTGCCAGCAGCTTACGGGAAGCCATGAACACTGAAGCTTTCTTT. This sequence encodes CASSLREAMNTEAFF. This chain links TRBV7-2 with TRBJ1-1; D gene uncertain. Trimming pared 2 bases from V and 0 bases from J, leaving 10 bases between. CDR1 is SGHTA, CDR2 FQGNSA, per germline. The CDR3 contains 15 residues. The whole variable domain, filled in from reference TRBV7-2 and TRBJ1-1, reads GAGVSQSPSNKVTEKGKDVELRCDPISGHTALYWYRQSLGQGLEFLIYFQGNSAPDKSGLPSDRFSAERTGGSVSTLTIQRTQQEDSAVYLCASSLREAMNTEAFFGQGTRLTVV.

The genes are TRBV28 and TRBJ1-1; 8 positions agree with TRBD1. Per the germline V gene, CDR1 is MDHEN and CDR2 is SYDVKM. The CDR3 loop spans 14 amino acids. V shed 6 bases, J shed 4 bases, and the junction held 7 bases outside the gene matches. The CDR3 spells CASSLRGLVTEAFF. CDR3 bases: TGTGCCAGCAGCCTCAGGGGGCTGGTCACTGAAGCTTTCTTT.

In its sample, this clonotype was seen many times. The genes are TRBV6-5 and TRBJ2-7; D assignment may be TRBD1 or TRBD2 (5 bases each). V lost 0 bases and J lost 6, with 21 bases in between. This CDR3 region has 17 residues. Germline V gives CDR1 MNHEY, CDR2 SVGAGI. The CDR3 sequence is CASSYSLVGREFSEQYF. DNA of the CDR3: TGTGCCAGCAGTTACTCATTGGTCGGCAGGGAGTTTAGCGAGCAGTACTTC.